This is a list of T cell receptor beta chains from one sample in a study of T cells expressing NK-cell markers. TCRdb reprocessed the 5' RACE reads; each CDR3 protein has one entry and no DNA is given. Across about 260,000 distinct CDR3 sequences, the top ten clones capture 4% to 5% of the sample. The sample comprised blood T cells: a sorted CD56 or NKG2C T cell subset, CD4+ or CD8+ T cells, or bulk PBMC T cells (not recorded which). These receptors all come from a woman between 18 and 75 years old in good health. CDR3s include the opening cysteine and the closing phenylalanine or tryptophan. The order of the fields is CDR3 protein, J gene, V gene.

CASSAPRSGGLHNEQFF,TRBJ2-1,TRBV9
CASSQEWWKRGGADTQYF,TRBJ2-3,TRBV4-3
CASRSNRDGAYNEQFF,TRBJ2-1,TRBV5-4
CSAAREGNQPQHF,TRBJ1-5,TRBV20-1
CASSLGLGALYF,TRBJ2-5,TRBV7-2
CASTLSVDYNEQFF,TRBJ2-1,TRBV12-3/TRBV12-4
CASSQSGSTDTQYF,TRBJ2-3,TRBV12-3/TRBV12-4
CASSSTNEQFF,TRBJ2-1,TRBV12-3/TRBV12-4
CASSSTRFTDTQYF,TRBJ2-3,TRBV6-2/TRBV6-3
CASSYGDSQETQYF,TRBJ2-5,TRBV11-3
CASSLAIGEGYNEQFF,TRBJ2-1,TRBV5-1
CAIGGQGVYEQYF,TRBJ2-7,TRBV10-3
CASSVDRNQPQHF,TRBJ1-5,TRBV7-6
CASSDSGGAQNEQFF,TRBJ2-1,TRBV7-9
CAISDSNQPQHF,TRBJ1-5,TRBV10-3
CASSLAITLNTEAFF,TRBJ1-1,TRBV11-2
CASTLRGANYGYTF,TRBJ1-2,TRBV12-3/TRBV12-4
CASSSWRAKSYEQYF,TRBJ2-7,TRBV7-2
CSAREAWAGELFF,TRBJ2-2,TRBV20-1
CSARQIETQYF,TRBJ2-5,TRBV20-1
CASSSFSLSSAYTDTQYF,TRBJ2-3,TRBV11-2
CATSPGTAYNSPLHF,TRBJ1-6,TRBV19
CASSSDWYGYTF,TRBJ1-2,TRBV12-3/TRBV12-4
CSAPRSQETQYF,TRBJ2-5,TRBV20-1
CASSSQGISYNEQFF,TRBJ2-1,TRBV7-3
CASNPDRVSVNEQFF,TRBJ2-1,TRBV2
CASSSPTQGRGETQYF,TRBJ2-5,TRBV5-4
CASSSQLPNEKLFF,TRBJ1-4,TRBV7-2
CSVKAGFKKPQHF,TRBJ1-5,TRBV29-1
CASSLLIGETQYF,TRBJ2-5,TRBV5-4
CASSQLAGGQQETQYF,TRBJ2-5,TRBV7-2
CASSDQGYGYTF,TRBJ1-2,TRBV12-3/TRBV12-4
CSARAIYEQYF,TRBJ2-7,TRBV20-1
CASTWGFRASF,TRBJ2-7,TRBV2
CSVGGGGETQYF,TRBJ2-5,TRBV29-1
CASSPWGPGELFF,TRBJ2-2,TRBV11-3
CATSRDRTGDSPLHF,TRBJ1-6,TRBV15
CASSIEGAQPQHF,TRBJ1-5,TRBV19
CASSLTVASGAEAFF,TRBJ1-1,TRBV5-1
CASRKPRTANTGELFF,TRBJ2-2,TRBV27
CASSLLLTVNTEAFF,TRBJ1-1,TRBV5-5
CASSSMKNTEAFF,TRBJ1-1,TRBV7-9
CASSLYGGGTNTDTQYF,TRBJ2-3,TRBV5-1
CASRGVPGEKLFF,TRBJ1-4,TRBV7-2
CSARDLASVLDEQYF,TRBJ2-7,TRBV20-1
CASSSPTRRQGNYGYTF,TRBJ1-2,TRBV11-2
CASSPGTTTTGELFF,TRBJ2-2,TRBV7-9
CASSLLPGTLNTGELFF,TRBJ2-2,TRBV7-3
CASGSPSGGAYTQYF,TRBJ2-3,TRBV6-1
CASSLDGRSNEKLFF,TRBJ1-4,TRBV7-2
CASSTTGSTDTQYF,TRBJ2-3,TRBV5-5
CSVFLRDTGELFF,TRBJ2-2,TRBV29-1
CSANHLRGQETQYF,TRBJ2-5,TRBV20-1
CASSPVSVTEAFF,TRBJ1-1,TRBV18
CASSVRGASNQPQHF,TRBJ1-5,TRBV5-6
CASSSGDVETEAFF,TRBJ1-1,TRBV5-1
CASSLANAPLHF,TRBJ1-6,TRBV7-2